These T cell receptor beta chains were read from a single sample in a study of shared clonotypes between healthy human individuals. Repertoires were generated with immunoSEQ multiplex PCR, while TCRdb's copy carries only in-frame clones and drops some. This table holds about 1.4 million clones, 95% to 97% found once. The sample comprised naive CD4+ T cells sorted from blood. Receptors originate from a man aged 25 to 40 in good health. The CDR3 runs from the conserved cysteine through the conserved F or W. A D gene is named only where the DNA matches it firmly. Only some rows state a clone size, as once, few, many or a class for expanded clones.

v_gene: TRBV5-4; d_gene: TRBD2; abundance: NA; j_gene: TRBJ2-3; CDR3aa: CASSGGLAAYTDTQYF; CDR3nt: TGTGCCAGCAGCGGAGGACTAGCGGCCTACACAGATACGCAGTATTTT
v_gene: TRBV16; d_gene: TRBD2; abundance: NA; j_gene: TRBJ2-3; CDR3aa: CASSRWMAGGRDTQYF; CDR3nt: TGTGCCAGCAGCCGCTGGATGGCGGGAGGTCGGGATACGCAGTATTTT
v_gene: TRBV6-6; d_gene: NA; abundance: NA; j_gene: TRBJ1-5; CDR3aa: CASSYNRGISNQPQHF; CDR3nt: TGTGCCAGCAGTTACAATCGGGGCATTAGCAATCAGCCCCAGCATTTT
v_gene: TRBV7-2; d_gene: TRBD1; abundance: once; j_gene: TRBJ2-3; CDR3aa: CASSTGTGTQYTQYF; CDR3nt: TGTGCCAGCAGCACCGGGACAGGGACCCAGTATACGCAGTATTTT
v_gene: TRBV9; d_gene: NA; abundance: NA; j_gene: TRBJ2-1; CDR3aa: CASSVAASSNNEQFF; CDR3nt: TGTGCCAGCAGCGTAGCGGCTAGCAGTAACAATGAGCAGTTCTTC
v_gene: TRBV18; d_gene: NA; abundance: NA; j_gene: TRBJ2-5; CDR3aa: CASSPLPMGWGQETQYF; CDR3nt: TGTGCCAGCTCACCATTGCCAATGGGGTGGGGACAAGAGACCCAGTACTTC
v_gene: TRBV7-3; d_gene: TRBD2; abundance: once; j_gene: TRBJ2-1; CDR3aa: CASSQTSGRSRTYNEQFF; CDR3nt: TGTGCCAGCAGCCAGACTAGCGGGAGGTCCCGAACCTACAATGAGCAGTTCTTC
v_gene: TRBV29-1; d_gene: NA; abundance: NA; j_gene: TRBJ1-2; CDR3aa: CSVEDLSTARNGYTF; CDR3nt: TGCAGCGTTGAAGATCTAAGCACCGCAAGGAATGGCTACACCTTC
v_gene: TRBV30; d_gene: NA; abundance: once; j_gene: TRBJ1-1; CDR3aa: CAWSVSWTEAFF; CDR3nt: TGTGCCTGGAGTGTATCTTGGACCGAAGCTTTCTTT
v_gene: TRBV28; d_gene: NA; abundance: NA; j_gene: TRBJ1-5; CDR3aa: CASGGVLGSYSNQPQHF; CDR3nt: TGTGCCAGTGGTGGGGTTCTAGGGTCTTATAGCAATCAGCCCCAGCATTTT
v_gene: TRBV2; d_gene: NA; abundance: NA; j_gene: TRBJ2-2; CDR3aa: CASNEGNRGRELFF; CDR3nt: TGTGCCAGCAATGAAGGAAACCGAGGGAGGGAGCTGTTTTTT
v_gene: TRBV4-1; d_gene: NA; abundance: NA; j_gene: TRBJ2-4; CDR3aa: CASSQVLPAKNIQYF; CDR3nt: TGCGCCAGCAGCCAAGTTTTGCCCGCCAAAAACATTCAGTACTTC
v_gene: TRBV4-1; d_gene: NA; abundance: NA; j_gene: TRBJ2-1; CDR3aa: CASSQDPRLEQFF; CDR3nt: TGCGCCAGCAGCCAGGACCCCCGACTTGAGCAGTTCTTC
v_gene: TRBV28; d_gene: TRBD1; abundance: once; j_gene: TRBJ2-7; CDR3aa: CASSPGTGGNPFF; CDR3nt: TGTGCCAGCAGTCCCGGGACAGGGGGTAACCCCTTCTTC
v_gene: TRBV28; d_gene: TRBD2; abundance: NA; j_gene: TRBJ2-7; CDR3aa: CASSLGPGREQYF; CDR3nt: TGTGCCAGCAGTTTAGGTCCCGGGAGGGAGCAGTACTTC
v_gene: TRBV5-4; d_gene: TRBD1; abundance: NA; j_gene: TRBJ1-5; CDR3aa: CASSAGPTGVSNQPQHF; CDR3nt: TGTGCCAGCAGCGCGGGACCGACAGGGGTCAGCAATCAGCCCCAGCATTTT
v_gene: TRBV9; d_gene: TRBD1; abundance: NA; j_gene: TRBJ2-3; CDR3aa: CASSLQGDGADTQYF; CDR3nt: TGTGCCAGCAGCCTACAGGGGGACGGAGCAGATACGCAGTATTTT
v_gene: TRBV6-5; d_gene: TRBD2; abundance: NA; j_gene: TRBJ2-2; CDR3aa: CASSYRLAGVTGELFF; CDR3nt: TGTGCCAGCAGTTACAGGCTAGCGGGAGTTACCGGGGAGCTGTTTTTT
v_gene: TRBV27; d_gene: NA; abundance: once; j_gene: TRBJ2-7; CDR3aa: CASSRGQSYEQYF; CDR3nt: TGTGCCAGCAGTAGGGGACAATCCTACGAGCAGTACTTC
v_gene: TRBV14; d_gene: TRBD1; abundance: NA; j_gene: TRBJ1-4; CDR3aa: CASSPGDRGVSEKLFF; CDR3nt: TGTGCCAGCAGCCCAGGTGACAGGGGAGTTTCTGAAAAACTGTTTTTT
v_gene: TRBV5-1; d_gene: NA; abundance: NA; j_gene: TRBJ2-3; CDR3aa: CASRTGSSDTQYF; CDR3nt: TGCGCCAGTCGAACAGGGTCATCAGATACGCAGTATTTT
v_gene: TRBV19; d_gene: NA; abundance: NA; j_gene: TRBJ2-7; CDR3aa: CASSDPHHTGDYEQYF; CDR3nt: TGTGCCAGTAGTGACCCCCACCACACGGGGGACTACGAGCAGTACTTC
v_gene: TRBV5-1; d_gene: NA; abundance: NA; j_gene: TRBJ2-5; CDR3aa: CASSQARQEETQYF; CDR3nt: TGCGCCAGCAGCCAGGCAAGACAAGAGGAGACCCAGTACTTC